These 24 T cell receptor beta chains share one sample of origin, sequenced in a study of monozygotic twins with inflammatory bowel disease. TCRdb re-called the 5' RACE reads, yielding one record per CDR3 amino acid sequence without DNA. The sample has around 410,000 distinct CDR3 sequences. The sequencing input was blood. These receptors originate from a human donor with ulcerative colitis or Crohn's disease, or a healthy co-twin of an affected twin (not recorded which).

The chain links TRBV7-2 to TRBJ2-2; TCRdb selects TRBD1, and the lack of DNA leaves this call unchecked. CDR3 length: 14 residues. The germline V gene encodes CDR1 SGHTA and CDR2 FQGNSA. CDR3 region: CASSNRGSGGELFF. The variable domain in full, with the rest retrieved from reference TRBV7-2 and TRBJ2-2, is GAGVSQSPSNKVTEKGKDVELRCDPISGHTALYWYRQSLGQGLEFLIYFQGNSAPDKSGLPSDRFSAERTGGSVSTLTIQRTQQEDSAVYLCASSNRGSGGELFFGEGSRLTVL.

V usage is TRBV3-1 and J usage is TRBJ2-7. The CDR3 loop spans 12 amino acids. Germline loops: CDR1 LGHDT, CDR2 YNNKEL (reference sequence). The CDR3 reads CASSQSIYEQYF.

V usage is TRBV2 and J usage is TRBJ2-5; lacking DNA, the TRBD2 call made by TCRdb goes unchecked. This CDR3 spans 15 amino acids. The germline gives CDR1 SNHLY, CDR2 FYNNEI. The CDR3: CASRKISGSRETQYF.

The CDR3 protein is CASNSGQGYEQYF. The chain couples TRBV6-1 to TRBJ2-7; the D gene TCRdb calls, TRBD1, cannot be checked with no DNA. CDR3 size: 13 residues. Germline loops: CDR1 MNHNS, CDR2 SASEGT.

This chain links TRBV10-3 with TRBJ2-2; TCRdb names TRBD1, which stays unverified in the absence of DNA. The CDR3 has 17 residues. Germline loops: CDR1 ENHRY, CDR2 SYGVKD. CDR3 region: CAISPRRQGGSTGELFF.

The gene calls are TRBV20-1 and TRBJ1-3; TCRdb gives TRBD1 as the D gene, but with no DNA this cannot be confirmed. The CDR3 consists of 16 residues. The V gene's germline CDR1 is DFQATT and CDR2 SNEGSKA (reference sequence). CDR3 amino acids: CSARDRDGSELNTIYF.

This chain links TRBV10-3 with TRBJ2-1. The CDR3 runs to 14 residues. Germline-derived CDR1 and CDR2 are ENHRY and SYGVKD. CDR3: CAIGSSSSYNEQFF.

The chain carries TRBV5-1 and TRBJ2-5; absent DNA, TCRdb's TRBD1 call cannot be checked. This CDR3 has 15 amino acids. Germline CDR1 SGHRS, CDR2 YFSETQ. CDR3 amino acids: CASSLQGQGFETQYF.

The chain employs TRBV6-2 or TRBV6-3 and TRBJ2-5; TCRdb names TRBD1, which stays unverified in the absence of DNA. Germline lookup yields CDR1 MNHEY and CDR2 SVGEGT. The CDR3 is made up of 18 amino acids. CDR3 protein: CASSPQQSNRGDRETQYF.

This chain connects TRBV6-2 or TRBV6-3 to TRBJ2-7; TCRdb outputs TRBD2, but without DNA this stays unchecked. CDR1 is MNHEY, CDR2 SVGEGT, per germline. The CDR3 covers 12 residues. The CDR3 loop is CASQQGSYEQYF.

The CDR3 region is CASSSGLTYEKLFF. This sequence joins TRBV18 and TRBJ1-4. The CDR3 has 14 residues. The germline gives CDR1 KGHSH, CDR2 LQKENI.

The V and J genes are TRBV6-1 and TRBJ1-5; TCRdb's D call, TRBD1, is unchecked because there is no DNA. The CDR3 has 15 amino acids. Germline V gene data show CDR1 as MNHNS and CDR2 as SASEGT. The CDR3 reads CASSARTGGNQPQHF.

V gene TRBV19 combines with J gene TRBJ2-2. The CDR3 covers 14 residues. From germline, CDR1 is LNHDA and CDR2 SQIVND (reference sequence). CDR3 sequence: CASSISGFTGELFF.

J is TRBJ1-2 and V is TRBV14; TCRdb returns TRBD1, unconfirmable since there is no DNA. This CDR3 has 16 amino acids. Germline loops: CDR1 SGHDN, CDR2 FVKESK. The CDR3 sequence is CASSQDLRTGDYGYTF.

The CDR3 spells CSASGYRGEFEAFF. V and J are TRBV20-1 and TRBJ1-1; the D call from TCRdb, TRBD1, cannot be confirmed without DNA. The length of the CDR3 is 14 residues. Germline assignment: CDR1 DFQATT and CDR2 SNEGSKA (reference sequence).

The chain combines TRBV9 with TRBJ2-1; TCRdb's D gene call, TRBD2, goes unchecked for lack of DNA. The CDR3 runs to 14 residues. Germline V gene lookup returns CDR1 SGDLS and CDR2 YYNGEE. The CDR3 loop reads CASSVDSPSNEQFF.

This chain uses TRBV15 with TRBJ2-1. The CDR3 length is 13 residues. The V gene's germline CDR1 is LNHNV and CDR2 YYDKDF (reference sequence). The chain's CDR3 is CATSRDVSVEQFF.

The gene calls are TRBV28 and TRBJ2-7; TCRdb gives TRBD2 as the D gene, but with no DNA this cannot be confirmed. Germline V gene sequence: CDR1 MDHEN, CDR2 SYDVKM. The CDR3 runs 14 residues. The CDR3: CASNPRFGTYEQYF.

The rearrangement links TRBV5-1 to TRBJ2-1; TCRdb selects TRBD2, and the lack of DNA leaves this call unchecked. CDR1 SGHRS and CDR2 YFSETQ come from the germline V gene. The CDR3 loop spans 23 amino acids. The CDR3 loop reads CASSLANPAGTRGGGLAYNEQFF. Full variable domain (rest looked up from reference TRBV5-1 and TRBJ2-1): KAGVTQTPRYLIKTRGQQVTLSCSPISGHRSVSWYQQTPGQGLQFLFEYFSETQRNKGNFPGRFSGRQFSNSRSEMNVSTLELGDSALYLCASSLANPAGTRGGGLAYNEQFFGPGTRLTVL.

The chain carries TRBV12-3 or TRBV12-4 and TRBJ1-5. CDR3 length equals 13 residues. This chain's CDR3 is CASSVVGGQPQHF.

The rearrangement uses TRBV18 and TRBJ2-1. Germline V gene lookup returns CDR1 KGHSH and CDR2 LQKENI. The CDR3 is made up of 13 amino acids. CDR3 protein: CASSPPSVKLGFF.

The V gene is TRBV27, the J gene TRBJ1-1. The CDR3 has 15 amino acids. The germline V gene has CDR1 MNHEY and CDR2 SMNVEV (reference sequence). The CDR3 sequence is CASSLNTASNTEAFF.

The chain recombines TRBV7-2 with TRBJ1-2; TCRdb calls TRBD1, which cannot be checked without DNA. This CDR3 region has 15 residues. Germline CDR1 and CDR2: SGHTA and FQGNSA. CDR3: CASSLVETGRKGYTF.

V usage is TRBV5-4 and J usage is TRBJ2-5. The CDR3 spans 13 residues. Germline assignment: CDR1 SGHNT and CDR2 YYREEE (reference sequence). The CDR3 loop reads CAASPNNQETQYF.